This T cell receptor beta chain derives from a study of early T cells in non-severe SARS-CoV-2 infection. Trimming took 4 bases from V and 4 from J; bases not matched to a gene: 3. The CDR3 has 14 residues. The V gene's germline CDR1 is SGHVS and CDR2 FNYEAQ. TCRdb re-derived calls from the 5' RACE reads in MiXCR, one entry per CDR3 protein. The sample lists about 46,000 distinct CDR3 sequences, 5% to 6.5% occurring once. This clonotype appeared many times. The source material was whole blood, sampled at baseline. The source of this sequence is an adult who was a healthcare worker with PCR-confirmed SARS-CoV-2 infection or an uninfected control (not recorded which). The chain carries TRBV7-6 and TRBJ2-7, with 11 positions matching TRBD1. The CDR3 DNA reads TGTGCCAGCAGCTCCGGGACAGGGGGTTACGAGCAGTACTTC. As protein: CASSSGTGGYEQYF.